This T cell receptor beta chain originates from a study of blood T cell repertoires in COVID-19. Study in general: The analysed material was cDNA or gDNA that came from T cells, B-cell-depleted T cells, or PBMCs.

Enrolment of Seattle patients took place during active infection, and they were followed longitudinally. V lost 5 bases to trimming and J lost 6 bases, with 19 bases between them. The CDR3 runs to 16 residues. Germline V gene data show CDR1 as KGHSH and CDR2 as LQKENI. Clones were sequenced by immunoSEQ multiplex PCR, and TCRdb holds only the in-frame ones, with some missing. This sample has fewer than 450,000 clones; 75% to 90% occur once, and the top ten carry around 6%. The gene calls are TRBV18 and TRBJ1-4; a possible D gene is TRBD1 (6 bases). The TCR sequence derives from a woman aged 50 to 60 with COVID-19, enrolled during active disease. The source material was peripheral blood. The chain's CDR3 is CASSYYRTAWDEKLFF. CDR3 sequence (DNA): TGTGCCAGCTCATACTATCGGACAGCCTGGGATGAAAAACTGTTTTTT.